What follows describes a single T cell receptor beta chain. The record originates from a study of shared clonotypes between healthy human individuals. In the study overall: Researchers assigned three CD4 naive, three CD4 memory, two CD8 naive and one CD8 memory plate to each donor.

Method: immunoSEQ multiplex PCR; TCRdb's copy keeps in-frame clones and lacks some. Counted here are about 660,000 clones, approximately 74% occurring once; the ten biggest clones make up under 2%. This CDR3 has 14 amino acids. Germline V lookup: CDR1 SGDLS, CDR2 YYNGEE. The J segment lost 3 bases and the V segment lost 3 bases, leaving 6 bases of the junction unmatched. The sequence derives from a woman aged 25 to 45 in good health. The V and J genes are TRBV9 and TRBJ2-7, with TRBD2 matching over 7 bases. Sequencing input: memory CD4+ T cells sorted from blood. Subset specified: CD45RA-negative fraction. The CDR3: CASSAGLGIYEQYF. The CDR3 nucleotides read TGTGCCAGCAGCGCCGGACTAGGAATCTACGAGCAGTACTTC. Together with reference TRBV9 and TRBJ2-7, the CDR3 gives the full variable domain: DSGVTQTPKHLITATGQRVTLRCSPRSGDLSVYWYQQSLDQGLQFLIQYYNGEERAKGNILERFSAQQFPDLHSELNLSSLELGDSALYFCASSAGLGIYEQYFGPGTRLTVT.